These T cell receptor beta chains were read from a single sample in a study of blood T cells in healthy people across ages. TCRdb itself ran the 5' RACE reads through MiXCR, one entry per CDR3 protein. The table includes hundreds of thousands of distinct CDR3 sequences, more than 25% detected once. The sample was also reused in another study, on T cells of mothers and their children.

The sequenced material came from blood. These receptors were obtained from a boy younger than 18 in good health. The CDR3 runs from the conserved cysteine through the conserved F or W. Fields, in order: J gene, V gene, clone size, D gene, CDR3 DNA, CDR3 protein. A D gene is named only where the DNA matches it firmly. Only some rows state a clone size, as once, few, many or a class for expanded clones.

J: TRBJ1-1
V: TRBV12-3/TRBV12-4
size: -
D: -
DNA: TGTGCCAGCAGTTTTAGGGAGATGAACACTGAAGCTTTCTTT
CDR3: CASSFREMNTEAFF

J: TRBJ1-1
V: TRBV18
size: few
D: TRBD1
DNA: TGTGCCAGCTCACCCACCCTGGACAGGCAACACACTGAAGCTTTCTTT
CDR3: CASSPTLDRQHTEAFF

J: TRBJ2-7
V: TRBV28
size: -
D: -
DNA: TGTGCCAGCAACGAGGGAGGTCTGAGCTCCTACGAGCAGTACTTC
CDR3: CASNEGGLSSYEQYF

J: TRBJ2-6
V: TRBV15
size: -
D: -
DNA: TGTGCCACCAGCAGACCCACAGGCTCTGGGGCCAACGTCCTGACTTTC
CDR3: CATSRPTGSGANVLTF

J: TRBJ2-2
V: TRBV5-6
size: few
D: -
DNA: TGTGCCAGCAGCTGGGGGGACAGGAACACCGGGGAGCTGTTTTTT
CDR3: CASSWGDRNTGELFF

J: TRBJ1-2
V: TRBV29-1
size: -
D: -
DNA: TGCAGCGTTGAAGATACGGGGTTCTATGGCTACACCTTC
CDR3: CSVEDTGFYGYTF

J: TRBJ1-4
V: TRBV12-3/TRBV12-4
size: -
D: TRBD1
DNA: TGTGCCAGCAGTCCCCGGGACAGGGGTGATGAAAAACTGTTTTTT
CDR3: CASSPRDRGDEKLFF

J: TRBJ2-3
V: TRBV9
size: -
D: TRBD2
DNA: TGTGCCAGCAGCACCCGACTAGCGGGGATAGATACGCAGTATTTT
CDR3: CASSTRLAGIDTQYF

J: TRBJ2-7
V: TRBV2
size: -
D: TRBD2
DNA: TGTGCCAGCAGTGGGGTAGCGGGGATGGGGTCCGAGCAGTACTTC
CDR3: CASSGVAGMGSEQYF

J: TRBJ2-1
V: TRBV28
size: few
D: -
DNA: TGTGCCAACAGTTATCCGCGGAGGGGCGAGACCTACAATGAGCAGTTCTTC
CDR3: CANSYPRRGETYNEQFF

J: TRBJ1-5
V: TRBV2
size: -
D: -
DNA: TGTGCCAGCAGATCACTCGGGAATCAGCCCCAGCATTTT
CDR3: CASRSLGNQPQHF

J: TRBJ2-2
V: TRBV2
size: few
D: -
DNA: TGTGCCAGCAGTGAGCTCCAGAACACCGGGGAGCTGTTTTTT
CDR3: CASSELQNTGELFF

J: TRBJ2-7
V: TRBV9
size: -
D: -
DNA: TGTGCCAGCAGCGTCGGCTATTCGACCTACGAGCAGTACTTC
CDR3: CASSVGYSTYEQYF

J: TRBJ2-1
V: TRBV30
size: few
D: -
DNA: TGTGCCTGGAAGGTGCGAGAGCAGTTCTTC
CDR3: CAWKVREQFF

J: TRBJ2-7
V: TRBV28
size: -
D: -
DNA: TGTGCCTGTGGGGGGTTCGTCGGAGAGCAGTACTTC
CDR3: CACGGFVGEQYF

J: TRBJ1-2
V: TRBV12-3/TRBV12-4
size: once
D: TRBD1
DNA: TGTGCCAGCCACACCAGGGGGTTTAGCTATGGCTACACCTTC
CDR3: CASHTRGFSYGYTF

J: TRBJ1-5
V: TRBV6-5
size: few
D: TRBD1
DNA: TGTGCCAGCAGCGGGACAGAGAAGCAGCCCCAGCATTTT
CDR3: CASSGTEKQPQHF

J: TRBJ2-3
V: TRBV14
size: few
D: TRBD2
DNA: TGTGCCAGCAGCCCGCCCGGACTAGCGGGGGGCACAGATACGCAGTATTTT
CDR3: CASSPPGLAGGTDTQYF

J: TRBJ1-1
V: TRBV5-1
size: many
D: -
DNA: TGTGCCAGCAGTTTATCCGGTGGGGGAACTGAAGCTTTCTTT
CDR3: CASSLSGGGTEAFF

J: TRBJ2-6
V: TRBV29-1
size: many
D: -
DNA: TGCAGCGTTGAAGTGGGCAGTACAAGCTCTGGGGCCAACGTCCTGACTTTC
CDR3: CSVEVGSTSSGANVLTF

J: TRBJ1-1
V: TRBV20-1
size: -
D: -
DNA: TGCAGTGCTAGGGGTGGGGCGAACCTAAAAACTGAAGCTTTCTTT
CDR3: CSARGGANLKTEAFF

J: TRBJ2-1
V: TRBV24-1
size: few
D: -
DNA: TGTGCCACCAGTGATTTGGGGACTCAAAACTACAATGAGCAGTTCTTC
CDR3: CATSDLGTQNYNEQFF

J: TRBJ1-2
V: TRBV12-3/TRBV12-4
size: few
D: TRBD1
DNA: TGTGCCAGCAGACCAGACAGGGAATTGGACTATGGCTACACCTTC
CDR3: CASRPDRELDYGYTF

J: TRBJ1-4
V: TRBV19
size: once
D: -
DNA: TGTGCCAGTTCCAGCGAACATCACCTAACTAATGAAAAACTGTTTTTT
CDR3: CASSSEHHLTNEKLFF

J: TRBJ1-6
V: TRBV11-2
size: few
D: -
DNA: TGTGCCAGCAGCTTACTGCAGGGATATAATTCACCCCTCCACTTT
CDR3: CASSLLQGYNSPLHF

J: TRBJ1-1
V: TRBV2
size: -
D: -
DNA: TGTGCCAGCGAGAATACAGCGAACACTGAAGCTTTCTTT
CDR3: CASENTANTEAFF

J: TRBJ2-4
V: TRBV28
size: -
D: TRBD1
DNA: TGTGCCAGCAGCCCACCGGGACAGGGGTTCAACATTCAGTACTTC
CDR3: CASSPPGQGFNIQYF

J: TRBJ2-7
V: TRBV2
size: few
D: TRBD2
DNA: TGTGCCAGCAGAGGACTAGAAGCGTACGAGCAGTACTTC
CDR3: CASRGLEAYEQYF

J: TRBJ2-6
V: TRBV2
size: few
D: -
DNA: TGTGCCAGCAGTTCACCGGCGGGTGCTGGGGCCAACGTCCTGACTTTC
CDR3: CASSSPAGAGANVLTF

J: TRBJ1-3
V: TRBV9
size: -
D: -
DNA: TGTGCCAGCAGCGGACAGAACTCTGGAAACACCATATATTTT
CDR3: CASSGQNSGNTIYF

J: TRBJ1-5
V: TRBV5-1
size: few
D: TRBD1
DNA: TGCGCCAGCAGCTTCGGGACAGGGGACTATCAGCCCCAGCATTTT
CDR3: CASSFGTGDYQPQHF

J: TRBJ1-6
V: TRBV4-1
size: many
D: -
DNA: TGCGCCAGCAGCCAGGTGGTGGATAATTCACCCCTCCACTTT
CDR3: CASSQVVDNSPLHF

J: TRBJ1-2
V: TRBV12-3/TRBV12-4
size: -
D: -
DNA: TGTGCCAGCAGTCCCCTAAGGACAGCCAACTATGGCTACACCTTC
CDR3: CASSPLRTANYGYTF

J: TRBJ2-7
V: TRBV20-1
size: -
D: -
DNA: TGCAGTGCTCCAGAAATAGGACCCGGTACCCAGTACTTC
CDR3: CSAPEIGPGTQYF

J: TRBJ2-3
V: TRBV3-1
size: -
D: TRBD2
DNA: TGTGCCAGCAGCCTTCATAGGGTAGCGGGAGACACAGATACGCAGTATTTT
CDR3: CASSLHRVAGDTDTQYF

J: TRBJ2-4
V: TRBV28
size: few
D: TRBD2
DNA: TGTGCCAGCAGTTTACCCAGCGGGGCGGGGAACATTCAGTACTTC
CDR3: CASSLPSGAGNIQYF

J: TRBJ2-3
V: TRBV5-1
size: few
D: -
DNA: TGCGCCAGCAGCTTGAAGGGGGGCGGCACAGATACGCAGTATTTT
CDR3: CASSLKGGGTDTQYF

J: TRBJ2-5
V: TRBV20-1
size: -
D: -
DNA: TGCAGTGCGAGAGCGGTGGTAGCTACGTATGAGACCCAGTACTTC
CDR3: CSARAVVATYETQYF

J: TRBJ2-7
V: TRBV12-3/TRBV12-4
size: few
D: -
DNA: TGTGCCAGCAGTTTTTGGGGGGCCCACGAGCAGTACTTC
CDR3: CASSFWGAHEQYF

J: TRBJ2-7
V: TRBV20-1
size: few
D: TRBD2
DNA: TGCAGTGCTAGACCCCCCCAGCGGGGAAGTTCCTACGAGCAGTACTTC
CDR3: CSARPPQRGSSYEQYF

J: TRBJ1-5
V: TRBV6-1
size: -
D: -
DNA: TGTGCCAGCAGCCATCCTGAAGGAGCCCAGCATTTT
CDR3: CASSHPEGAQHF

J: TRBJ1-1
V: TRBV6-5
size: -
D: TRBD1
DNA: TGTGCCAGCACTGCAGGGGGCTTTGAAGCTTTCTTT
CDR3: CASTAGGFEAFF

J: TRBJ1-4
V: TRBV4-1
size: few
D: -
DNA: TGCGCCAGCAGCCAACCCGCGGACCGTAATGAAAAACTGTTTTTT
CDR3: CASSQPADRNEKLFF

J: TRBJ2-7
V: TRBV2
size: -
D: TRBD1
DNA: TGTGCCAGCAGCCTGACAGGGGTCCAGTACGAGCAGTACTTC
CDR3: CASSLTGVQYEQYF

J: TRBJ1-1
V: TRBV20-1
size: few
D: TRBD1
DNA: TGCAGTGCTAGAGCCCGGGACAGGTTGGGGGGCACTGAAGCTTTCTTT
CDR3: CSARARDRLGGTEAFF

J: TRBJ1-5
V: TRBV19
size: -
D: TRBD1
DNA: TGTGCCAGTAGTATCGGGGACAGGGGGCTTAATCAGCCCCAGCATTTT
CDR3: CASSIGDRGLNQPQHF

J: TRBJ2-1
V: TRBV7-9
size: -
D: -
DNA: TGTGCCAGCAGCTTAAGTGGACTTCGGAGCTCCTACAATGAGCAGTTCTTC
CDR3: CASSLSGLRSSYNEQFF

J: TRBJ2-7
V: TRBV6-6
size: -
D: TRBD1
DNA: TGTGCCAGCAGTCTTTGGACAGGGGGCGAGCAGTACTTC
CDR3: CASSLWTGGEQYF

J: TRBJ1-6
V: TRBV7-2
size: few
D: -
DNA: TGTGCCACCCAGGGAGGCGGTTCACCCCTCCACTTT
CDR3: CATQGGGSPLHF

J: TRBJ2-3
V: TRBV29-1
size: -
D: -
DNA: TGCAGCGTTGTACAGTCTACTGGTGATACGCAGTATTTT
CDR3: CSVVQSTGDTQYF

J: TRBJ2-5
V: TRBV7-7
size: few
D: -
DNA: TGTGCCAGCAGCTTAAGCCCCATACTAGAGACCCAGTACTTC
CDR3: CASSLSPILETQYF

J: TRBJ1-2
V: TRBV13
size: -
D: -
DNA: TGTGCCAGCACTGAGGGCATCGGGGGCTACACCTTC
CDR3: CASTEGIGGYTF

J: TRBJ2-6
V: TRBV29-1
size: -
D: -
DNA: TGCAGCGTTGGGACTCTGTCAGTCGGCTCTGGGGCCAACGTCCTGACTTTC
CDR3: CSVGTLSVGSGANVLTF

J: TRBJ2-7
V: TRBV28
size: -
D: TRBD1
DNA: TGTGCCAGCAGTCCACAGGGGGCTTTAACTTACGAGCAGTACTTC
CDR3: CASSPQGALTYEQYF

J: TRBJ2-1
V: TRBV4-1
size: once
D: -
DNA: TGCGCCAGCAGCCAGGGACCGCATAGCTCCTACAATGAGCAGTTCTTC
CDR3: CASSQGPHSSYNEQFF

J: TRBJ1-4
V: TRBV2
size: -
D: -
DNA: TGTGCCAGCAGTGAAGAAAGGGGCCCGGGTGCAACTAATGAAAAACTGTTTTTT
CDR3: CASSEERGPGATNEKLFF

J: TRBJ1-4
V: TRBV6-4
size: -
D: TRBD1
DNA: TGTGCCAGCAGTGAAGGGACAGGGGCGCCTAATGAAAAACTGTTTTTT
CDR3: CASSEGTGAPNEKLFF

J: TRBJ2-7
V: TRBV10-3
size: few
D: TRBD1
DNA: TGTGCCATCAGTGCCGACAGGGGAGAAGACGAGCAGTACTTC
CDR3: CAISADRGEDEQYF